The sequence of this TCR beta chain was determined in a study of T cells in Graves' hyperthyroidism and ophthalmopathy. There were TCR beta CDR3 regions amplified from RNA transcripts. A first-round RT-PCR of the TCR CDR3 used the HTBI primer set. MiXCR, run by TCRdb on the multiplex PCR reads, gives a single entry per CDR3 protein. The sample has 620,000 or so distinct CDR3 sequences, approximately 14% seen once. The sample comprised blood. This receptor was obtained from a woman between 50 and 59 years old with Graves' ophthalmopathy.

CDR3 sequence reads: CASSGQSVGLTGELFF. DNA for the CDR3: TGTGCCAGCAGCGGCCAGTCGGTCGGCCTCACCGGGGAGCTGTTTTTT. The V call is TRBV7-9, the J call TRBJ2-2, with D unresolved. V gave up 5 bases and J gave up 4 bases, with 17 bases separating them. The length of the CDR3 is 16 residues. Germline V gene sequence: CDR1 SEHNR, CDR2 FQNEAQ (reference sequence).